The clone carrying this TCR beta chain was seen many times. Its antigen remains unknown. RNA extraction was followed by reverse transcription into cDNA, which acted as the sequencing template. Generated by immunoSEQ multiplex PCR, the TCRdb table keeps only in-frame clones and is missing some. The sample includes roughly 65,000 clones, about half seen only once; the top ten take approximately 17%. This record comes from a study of CD8+ T cells in alopecia areata. General study points: Lesional scalp displayed greater clonality than normal scalp, most notably in alopecia totalis/universalis.

The CDR3 consists of 14 residues. Trimming took off 7 bases at V and 0 bases at J, with 11 bases between the two ends. CDR1 and CDR2 from the germline V gene are SGHTS and YDEGEE. The chain has TRBV5-8 and TRBJ2-1; no clear D gene. The clonotype comes from a human donor with alopecia areata. Material: CD8+ T cells sorted from blood, obtained at week 0. The CDR3 DNA follows: TGTGCCAGCGCTGCGACGGACTCCTACAATGAGCAGTTCTTC. Amino acid sequence: CASAATDSYNEQFF.